What follows is one T cell receptor (beta chain) and its context. This sample is part of a study of T cell responses to AZD1222 COVID-19 vaccine. Assay used: immunoSEQ multiplex PCR; TCRdb lists only in-frame clones, some missing. The table lists about 180,000 clones, roughly nine tenths of them singletons, with roughly 2.5% in the top ten. CDR3 length: 13 residues. Germline V gene lookup returns CDR1 SEHNR and CDR2 FQNEAQ (reference sequence). Between the trimmed V and J ends, which lost 1 base and 9 bases, there was a span of 12 bases. The starting material was peripheral blood, obtained on day 0 of AZD1222 vaccination. The TCR sequence derives from an adult in good health. The chain recombines TRBV7-9 with TRBJ1-2, with a possible D match to TRBD1 (5 bases). The CDR3 DNA is TGTGCCAGCAGCTTAGGGACAAGCCAGAGCTACACCTTC. Its translation is CASSLGTSQSYTF.